This is a list of T cell receptor beta chains from one sample in a study of CD8+ T cells in alopecia areata. The table came from immunoSEQ multiplex PCR; TCRdb's copy has only in-frame clones and leaves some out. The data hold nearly 200,000 clones, with over 45% observed a single time. Material: CD4+ T cells sorted from blood, obtained at week 24, from a patient treated with tofacitinib. These receptors all stem from a human donor with alopecia areata. Each CDR3 is given with its conserved first and last residue. The order of the fields is J gene, D gene, V gene, clone size, CDR3 protein, CDR3 DNA. D genes are given only for firm matches. Rows give clone size only sometimes, using once, few, many, or a class for an expanded clone.

TRBJ1-2	.	TRBV7-9	.	CASSLAGRYGYTF	TGTGCCAGCAGCTTGGCTGGTCGATATGGCTACACCTTC
TRBJ2-5	.	TRBV9	.	CASSVDQETQYF	TGTGCCAGCAGCGTAGATCAGGAGACCCAGTACTTC
TRBJ1-5	TRBD1	TRBV5-4	.	CASSRWTGRNEPQHF	TGTGCCAGCAGCCGCTGGACAGGGCGGAATGAGCCCCAGCATTTT
TRBJ1-5	.	TRBV7-3	few	CASSLFADQPQHF	TGTGCCAGCAGCTTGTTTGCCGATCAGCCCCAGCATTTT
TRBJ2-5	TRBD1	TRBV5-1	once	CASSELSGTEETQYF	TGCGCCAGCAGCGAATTATCCGGGACAGAAGAGACCCAGTACTTC
TRBJ1-5	.	TRBV5-6	few	CASSLGSQPQHF	TGTGCCAGCAGCTTGGGATCTCAGCCCCAGCATTTT
TRBJ2-7	TRBD1	TRBV2	few	CASRQGADEQYF	TGTGCCAGCAGGCAGGGGGCTGACGAGCAGTACTTC
TRBJ2-5	.	TRBV14	.	CASSHRRIDQETQYF	TGTGCCAGCAGCCACCGCAGGATAGACCAAGAGACCCAGTACTTC
TRBJ2-5	.	TRBV2	.	CASSSLDLLQETQYF	TGTGCCAGCAGTTCCTTGGACCTACTCCAAGAGACCCAGTACTTC
TRBJ2-3	TRBD1	TRBV7-9	.	CASSAIRQGRSTDTQYF	TGTGCCAGCAGCGCTATCCGACAGGGAAGGAGCACAGATACGCAGTATTTT
TRBJ2-1	.	TRBV30	few	CAWRGYNEQFF	TGTGCCTGGAGGGGATACAATGAGCAGTTCTTC
TRBJ2-3	.	TRBV27	.	CASSLSGRVSTDTQYF	TGTGCCAGCAGTTTATCGGGCAGGGTTAGCACAGATACGCAGTATTTT
TRBJ1-5	.	TRBV19	few	CASSISAPSNQPQHF	TGTGCCAGTAGTATCTCGGCCCCTTCCAATCAGCCCCAGCATTTT
TRBJ2-3	TRBD2	TRBV4-2	.	CASSQESRGGIDTQYF	TGTGCCAGCAGCCAAGAATCCCGGGGGGGGATAGATACGCAGTATTTT
TRBJ1-5	.	TRBV10-3	.	CAISGTAQNQPQHF	TGTGCCATCAGTGGGACCGCACAAAATCAGCCCCAGCATTTT
TRBJ2-1	TRBD2	TRBV7-9	.	CASSLREGLNNEQFF	TGTGCCAGCAGCTTACGGGAGGGCCTCAACAATGAGCAGTTCTTC
TRBJ1-2	.	TRBV30	few	CAWSGRSGGTSGYTF	TGTGCCTGGAGTGGAAGGTCGGGAGGTACTAGCGGCTACACCTTC
TRBJ2-2	TRBD1	TRBV19	few	CASSKGAAGQNTGELFF	TGTGCCAGTAGTAAGGGGGCGGCAGGACAGAACACCGGGGAGCTGTTTTTT
TRBJ2-1	TRBD2	TRBV5-1	.	CASSLGLAGGAYNEQFF	TGCGCCAGCAGCTTGGGACTAGCGGGGGGCGCCTACAATGAGCAGTTCTTC
TRBJ2-7	.	TRBV7-2	.	CASRLQGSYEQYF	TGTGCCAGCAGACTACAGGGTTCCTACGAGCAGTACTTC
TRBJ2-5	.	TRBV4-1	.	CASSQDILGLETQYF	TGCGCCAGCAGCCAAGATATCCTAGGTTTGGAGACCCAGTACTTC